This entry lists 16 T cell receptor beta chains sequenced from one sample in a study of T cell responses to AZD1222 COVID-19 vaccine (TCRdb year 2021). The time point label of this sample denotes: baseline before first vaccination. Libraries were prepared through the immunoSEQ multiplex PCR assay. TCRdb mirrors the immuneACCESS table, restricted to in-frame sequences. Some clones are absent from its copies; in checked studies, under half trace to an unresolved V gene, and the reason for the others is unknown. This sample gives roughly 130,000 clones in total; roughly nine tenths of them show up just once. The ten top clones hold around 1.5% of the sample. This specimen was peripheral blood, taken on day 0 of AZD1222 vaccination. These receptors were taken from an adult in good health.

The chain combines TRBV6-1 with TRBJ2-5, with D perhaps matching TRBD1 (6 bases). The V gene lost 1 base and the J gene lost 5 bases, with 11 bases spanning the gap. The CDR3 covers 14 residues. Germline CDR1 is MNHNS and CDR2 is SASEGT. DNA for the CDR3: TGTGCCAGCAGTGAAGGTTGGGGGCGGGAGACCCAGTACTTC. Encoded protein: CASSEGWGRETQYF.

V usage is TRBV10-3 and J usage is TRBJ2-7; D is possibly TRBD2 (6 bases). CDR1 and CDR2 from the germline V gene are ENHRY and SYGVKD. The V and J ends lost 0 bases and 6 bases respectively, with 15 bases between them. The CDR3 covers 15 residues. CDR3 nucleotides: TGTGCCATCAGTGAGTCGTGGGGGAGGAGCGGCGAGCAGTACGTC. The encoded protein is CAISESWGRSGEQYV.

The V and J genes are TRBV6-4 and TRBJ2-2; 9 bases fit TRBD1. The CDR3 covers 14 residues. V lost 4 bases to trimming and J lost 3 bases; unmatched junction nucleotides: 0. Per germline, CDR1 MRHNA and CDR2 SNTAGT. The DNA of the CDR3 is TGTGCCAGCAGTGGGACAGGGGACACCGGGGAGCTGTTTTTT. This gives the protein CASSGTGDTGELFF.

This chain links TRBV3-1 (or the pseudogene TRBV3-2) with TRBJ1-1; D call uncertain. The CDR3 contains 15 residues. Deletions cut 0 bases from V and 0 bases from J, with 8 bases between. Germline V gene data show CDR1 as LGHDT and CDR2 as YNNKEL (reference sequence). Written as DNA, the CDR3 is TGTGCCAGCAGCCAAGATAGCGAAGTGAACACTGAAGCTTTCTTT. It is translated as CASSQDSEVNTEAFF.

The DNA for the CDR3 is TGCGCCAGCAGCTTAACAGGGCTTGAATACAATGAGCAGTTCTTC. Its translation: CASSLTGLEYNEQFF. The rearrangement joins TRBV5-1 to TRBJ2-1, with a tentative D call TRBD1 (6 bases). Germline V CDR1 and CDR2: SGHRS, YFSETQ. There are 15 residues in the CDR3. The germline V and J ends were trimmed by 2 bases and 4 bases, with 13 bases remaining between them.

In the case of this clone: The junction does not match germline at one end; this may be a read error. The chain is built from TRBV28 and TRBJ1-4; 7 bases agree with TRBD1. The germline CDR1 and CDR2 sequences are MDHEN and SYDVKM. This CDR3 is built from 11 residues. CDR3 DNA sequence: TGTGCCAGCATCTCAGCCGGGACAGAGTTCTTT. Protein sequence: CASISAGTEFF. Based on the CDR3 plus reference TRBV28 and TRBJ1-4, the full variable domain is DVKVTQSSRYLVKRTGEKVFLECVQDMDHENMFWYRQDPGLGLRLIYFSYDVKMKEKGDIPEGYSVSREKKERFSLILESASTNQTSMYLCASISAGTEFFGSGTQLSVL.

The chain has TRBV5-5 and TRBJ1-2; D is undetermined. The V gene lost 2 bases and the J gene lost 3 bases, with 17 bases spanning the gap. Germline CDR1 SGHKS, CDR2 YYEKEE (reference sequence). The CDR3 length is 16 residues. Written as DNA, the CDR3 is TGTGCCAGCAGCTTATTGCCAGAGCAGCCGGACTATGGCTACACCTTC. As protein: CASSLLPEQPDYGYTF.

This rearrangement joins TRBV28 to TRBJ2-1; TRBD1 aligns across 9 bases. V lost 3 bases and J lost 5; bases outside the gene matches: 11. This CDR3 is 17 amino acids long. Germline CDR1 MDHEN, CDR2 SYDVKM. The CDR3 here is CASSLGLSGTGNNEQFF. DNA for the CDR3: TGTGCCAGCAGTTTGGGCCTCTCCGGGACAGGGAACAATGAGCAGTTCTTC.

V is TRBV9 and J is TRBJ2-5; D is ambiguous. Germline V lookup: CDR1 SGDLS, CDR2 YYNGEE. CDR3 size: 13 residues. V lost 2 bases and J lost 3, with 8 bases in between. This chain's CDR3 is CASSVYPKETQYF. In DNA, the CDR3 is TGTGCCAGCAGCGTTTACCCGAAAGAGACCCAGTACTTC.

This chain connects TRBV18 to TRBJ2-3; TRBD2 matches 14 bases. The CDR3 totals 16 residues. V trimming: 4 bases; J trimming: 5 bases; junction bases outside the gene matches: 5. Germline lookup yields CDR1 KGHSH and CDR2 LQKENI. Here the CDR3 DNA reads TGTGCCAGCTCACGGGGACTAGCGGGAGATGGAGATACGCAGTATTTT. It yields the protein CASSRGLAGDGDTQYF.

The chain has TRBV7-2 and TRBJ1-3; D is ambiguous. V shed 8 bases and J shed 0 bases, with 14 bases lying between them. The CDR3 is 15 residues long. Germline assignment: CDR1 SGHTA and CDR2 FQGNSA. CDR3 in DNA: TGTGCCAGCCGAAGGCCGGGCGGCTCTGGAAACACCATATATTTT. It encodes CASRRPGGSGNTIYF.

The chain uses TRBV12-3 or TRBV12-4 and TRBJ1-2; weak D call: TRBD1 (5 bases). V lost 7 bases, J lost 2 bases, and 8 bases lay in between. CDR3 length equals 12 residues. Written as DNA, the CDR3 is TGTGCCAGCAAAAGGGACAACTATGGCTACACCTTC. It translates to CASKRDNYGYTF.

This clone was seen only once. The rearrangement uses TRBV24-1 and TRBJ1-1; possibly TRBD1 for D (5 bases). The CDR3 consists of 13 residues. The V end lost 5 bases, the J end lost 6 bases, and 12 bases lay between the germline ends. The V gene's germline CDR1 is KGHDR and CDR2 SFDVKD. The CDR3 DNA reads as TGTGCCACCAGTGGCCAGGGTTACCCTGAAGCTTTCTTT. Translating it yields CATSGQGYPEAFF.

The chain recombines TRBV5-1 with TRBJ1-5; possibly TRBD1 for D (5 bases). The CDR3 covers 15 residues. V dropped 0 bases and J dropped 1 base, with 8 bases sitting between them. Germline assignment: CDR1 SGHRS and CDR2 YFSETQ. The CDR3 sequence is CASSLAPGSNQPQHF. The DNA for the CDR3 is TGCGCCAGCAGCTTGGCCCCAGGGAGCAATCAGCCCCAGCATTTT.

The chain joins TRBV28 to TRBJ1-2; D perhaps matches TRBD1 (5 bases). Germline lookup yields CDR1 MDHEN and CDR2 SYDVKM. This CDR3 spans 13 amino acids. V shed 8 bases and J shed 4 bases, with 14 bases lying between them. The CDR3 protein is CASAGEGLYGYTF. Written as DNA, the CDR3 is TGTGCCAGCGCGGGGGAGGGCCTCTATGGCTACACCTTC.

The rearrangement links TRBV19 to TRBJ1-1; tentatively, D is TRBD1 (5 bases). Per the germline V gene, CDR1 is LNHDA and CDR2 is SQIVND (reference sequence). Trimming removed 8 bases from V and 4 bases from J, with 17 bases in between. The CDR3 is 14 amino acids. Here the CDR3 reads CASGALESGTEAFF. CDR3 in DNA: TGTGCCAGTGGGGCGCTCGAGTCGGGCACTGAAGCTTTCTTT.